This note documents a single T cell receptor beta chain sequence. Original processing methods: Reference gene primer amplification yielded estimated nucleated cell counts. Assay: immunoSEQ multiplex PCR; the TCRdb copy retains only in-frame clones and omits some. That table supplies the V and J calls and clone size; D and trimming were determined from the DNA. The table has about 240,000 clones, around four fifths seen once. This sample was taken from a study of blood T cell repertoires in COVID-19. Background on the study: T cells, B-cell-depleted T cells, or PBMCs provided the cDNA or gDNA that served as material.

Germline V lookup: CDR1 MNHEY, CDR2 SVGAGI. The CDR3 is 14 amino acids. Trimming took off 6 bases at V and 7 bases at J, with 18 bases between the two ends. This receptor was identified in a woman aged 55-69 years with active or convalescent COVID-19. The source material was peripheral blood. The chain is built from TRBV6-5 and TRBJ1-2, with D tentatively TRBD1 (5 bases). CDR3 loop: CASSYTPGRGGYTF. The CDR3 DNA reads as TGTGCCAGCAGCTACACCCCAGGGAGGGGTGGCTACACCTTC.